The 8 T cell receptor beta chains below come from one sample, sequenced in a study of vaccination and CD4 T cells after COVID-19. Their antigens remain unidentified. Cultured CD4+ T-cell DNA underwent Oncomine TCR Beta short-read sequencing. One entry per CDR3 protein results from TCRdb running MiXCR on the PCR reads. The sample shows some 25,000 distinct CDR3 sequences, around 45% of them seen only once. Treatment denoted: 10-day PBMC culture with coronavirus spike peptide pools or control peptides (ViraFEST assay). Sequencing was performed on CD4+ T cells from blood, cultured in vitro. The receptors here all came from a human donor who had recovered from COVID-19.

This clonotype was recorded only once. This rearrangement joins TRBV5-1 to TRBJ1-1; D is possibly TRBD1 (6 bases). The CDR3 has 15 amino acids. The germline V and J ends were trimmed by 1 base and 2 bases, with 12 bases remaining between them. Germline-derived CDR1 and CDR2 are SGHRS and YFSETQ. The CDR3 sequence: CASSLTGLLNTEAFF. In nucleotides, the CDR3 is TGCGCCAGCAGCTTGACAGGGCTCCTTAACACTGAAGCTTTCTTT.

This clonotype was seen a few times. The chain is built from TRBV10-3 and TRBJ1-2; D is ambiguous. The V and J ends lost 3 bases and 4 bases respectively, with 6 bases between them. Germline V CDR1 and CDR2: ENHRY, SYGVKD. CDR3 size: 12 residues. The CDR3 loop reads CAISDRSYGYTF. The CDR3 bases are TGTGCCATCAGTGACAGGAGCTATGGCTACACCTTC.

The chain joins TRBV15 to TRBJ2-3; TRBD2 aligns across 8 bases. In germline, CDR1 is LNHNV, CDR2 YYDKDF (reference sequence). The trim removed 7 bases at V and 2 bases at J, leaving 5 bases unmatched. The CDR3 is made up of 14 amino acids. The CDR3 region is CATTRGGLTDTQYF. Here the CDR3 DNA reads TGTGCCACCACCCGGGGGGGACTCACAGATACGCAGTATTTT.

A few counts support this clonotype. The chain is built from TRBV11-1 and TRBJ1-2; unclear D gene. Trimming removed 2 bases at V and 4 bases at J, with 14 bases between. The germline V gene has CDR1 SGHAT and CDR2 FQDESV (reference sequence). This CDR3 is built from 15 residues. The CDR3 coding sequence is TGTGCCAGCAGCTTAAAAGGGATTGAAGCCTATGGCTACACCTTC. Its protein is CASSLKGIEAYGYTF.

The J gene is TRBJ2-2, the V gene TRBV11-3; no clear D gene. The CDR3 totals 14 residues. The germline CDR1 and CDR2 sequences are SGHNT and YENEEA. The V end was cut by 2 bases, the J end by 7 bases, with 11 bases between. The CDR3 loop reads CASSLFGWGGELFF. In nucleotides, the CDR3 is TGTGCCAGCAGCTTATTTGGTTGGGGCGGGGAGCTGTTTTTT.

This rearrangement joins TRBV20-1 to TRBJ1-2; 8 nucleotides agree with TRBD1. The CDR3 extends over 15 amino acids. V shed 5 bases and J 0 bases; nucleotides not matched to a gene: 8. Germline CDR1 and CDR2: DFQATT and SNEGSKA (reference sequence). CDR3 DNA: TGCAGTGCTCCCGGGACAGGCGATACTAACTATGGCTACACCTTC. It yields the protein CSAPGTGDTNYGYTF.

The CDR3 sequence is CSARLADTQYF. As DNA, the CDR3 is TGCAGTGCTAGACTAGCAGATACGCAGTATTTT. The chain joins TRBV20-1 to TRBJ2-3, with no clear D. The CDR3 length is 11 residues. Germline-derived CDR1 and CDR2 are DFQATT and SNEGSKA (reference sequence). V lost 2 bases and J lost 4, with 4 bases in between.

The chain combines TRBV20-1 with TRBJ2-7; TRBD1 matches at 12 bases. The CDR3 is made up of 15 amino acids. CDR1 is DFQATT, CDR2 SNEGSKA, per germline (reference sequence). After removal of 1 base from V and 5 bases from J, the junction contained 6 bases not matched to a gene. CDR3 residues: CSARGDRGLSHEQYF. Here the CDR3 DNA reads TGCAGTGCTAGAGGGGACAGGGGGCTGTCTCACGAGCAGTACTTC.